The 10 T cell receptor beta chains below all came from one sample that was sequenced in a study of cytomegalovirus exposure and HLA in healthy donors. PCR employed 60 Vbeta and 13 Jbeta primers. The assay was immunoSEQ multiplex PCR, and TCRdb's table has in-frame clones only and misses some. The table lists 160,000 or so clones, more than 70% of them singletons, with more than 0.85% in the top ten. The specimen was PBMCs. Receptors were obtained from a man between 25 and 39 years old in good health and CMV-seronegative.

The V gene is TRBV4-2, the J gene TRBJ2-7; D unclear. With 5 bases removed from V and 0 bases from J, the gap between germline ends came to 11 bases. Germline CDR1 is LGHNA and CDR2 is YNFKEQ. The CDR3 consists of 14 residues. The CDR3, as DNA: TGTGCCAGCAGCTTCGCTCCAGGCTCCTACGAGCAGTACTTC. Protein: CASSFAPGSYEQYF.

This clone has just a few counts. The rearrangement links TRBV10-3 to TRBJ2-3, with D hard to call. This CDR3 is 14 amino acids long. The V end lost 2 bases, the J end lost 6 bases, and 12 bases lay between the germline ends. Per the germline V gene, CDR1 is ENHRY and CDR2 is SYGVKD. The CDR3 protein is CAISERRVSDTQYF. The DNA for the CDR3 is TGTGCCATCAGTGAGAGACGGGTTAGTGATACGCAGTATTTT.

The J gene is TRBJ1-5, the V gene TRBV19, with a possible D match to TRBD1 (5 bases). CDR3 length: 12 amino acids. Germline assignment: CDR1 LNHDA and CDR2 SQIVND (reference sequence). Trimming removed 4 bases from V and 5 bases from J, with 6 bases in between. The CDR3: CASSTGYQPQHF. The CDR3 DNA is TGTGCCAGTAGTACAGGGTATCAGCCCCAGCATTTT.

The chain links TRBV2 to TRBJ2-1, with 7 bases identical to TRBD2. CDR1 and CDR2 from the germline V gene are SNHLY and FYNNEI. V lost 5 bases and J lost 0; bases outside the gene matches: 4. The CDR3 has 15 residues. DNA for the CDR3: TGTGCCAGCAGTACCGGGGGGAGCTCCTACAATGAGCAGTTCTTC. Its translation is CASSTGGSSYNEQFF.

The chain employs TRBV6-5 and TRBJ2-7; D is unclear. This CDR3 spans 15 amino acids. V shed 2 bases and J shed 3 bases, with 14 bases lying between them. Germline V gene sequence: CDR1 MNHEY, CDR2 SVGAGI. The DNA for the CDR3 is TGTGCCAGCAGTTACGCCTGGCCCCCAATCTACGAGCAGTACTTC. This codes for CASSYAWPPIYEQYF.

The rearrangement joins TRBV6-6 to TRBJ1-1; TRBD1 aligns across 8 bases. The ends lost 2 bases at V and 8 bases at J; junction bases unmatched: 7. The CDR3 length is 14 residues. Germline V gene lookup returns CDR1 MNHNY and CDR2 SVGAGI (reference sequence). CDR3 loop: CASSYLRDRPEAFF. CDR3 coding DNA: TGTGCCAGCAGTTACCTCCGGGACAGGCCCGAAGCTTTCTTT.

The V and J genes are TRBV28 and TRBJ1-6; possible D gene TRBD1, 6 bases. Per germline, CDR1 MDHEN and CDR2 SYDVKM. The CDR3 length is 17 residues. With 7 bases removed from V and 5 bases from J, the gap between germline ends came to 21 bases. CDR3 in amino acids: CASIGWGTGQNNSPLHF. The CDR3 DNA reads as TGTGCCAGCATTGGGTGGGGGACCGGACAGAATAATTCACCCCTCCACTTT.

This clone has only a few counts. This chain links TRBV29-1 with TRBJ1-1; 8 bases line up with TRBD1. Losses at the gene ends were 6 bases for V and 9 bases for J; bases not matched to a gene: 3. This CDR3 has 10 amino acids. CDR1 and CDR2 from the germline V gene are SQVTM and ANQGSEA. For the CDR3, the DNA is TGCAGCGTCGGACAGGGACAAGCTTTCTTT. This sequence encodes CSVGQGQAFF. Drawing the rest from reference TRBV29-1 and TRBJ1-1, the complete variable domain is SAVISQKPSRDICQRGTSLTIQCQVDSQVTMMFWYRQQPGQSLTLIATANQGSEATYESGFVIDKFPISRPNLTFSTLTVSNMSPEDSSIYLCSVGQGQAFFGQGTRLTVV.

J is TRBJ1-3 and V is TRBV12-5; no definite D call. The V gene lost 6 bases and the J gene lost 1 base, with 10 bases spanning the gap. The germline V gene encodes CDR1 LGHNT and CDR2 FRNRAP. This CDR3 is 14 amino acids long. CDR3 coding DNA: TGTGCTAGTGGATCGTTTTCTTCTGGAAACACCATATATTTT. This sequence encodes CASGSFSSGNTIYF.

This clone was seen once. The chain recombines TRBV27 with TRBJ2-3; 8 bases fit TRBD2. This CDR3 spans 15 amino acids. Germline V CDR1 and CDR2: MNHEY, SMNVEV (reference sequence). V lost 8 bases to trimming and J lost 1 base; unmatched junction nucleotides: 8. The CDR3 DNA sequence: TGTGCCAGCCGACCCGAAGCGGGGGGCACAGATACGCAGTATTTT. As protein: CASRPEAGGTDTQYF.